The T cell receptor (beta chain) described here comes from a study of T-cell reconstitution after alpha-beta-depleted transplantation in children. Unique molecular identifiers were used in preparing the TCRbeta library. Each CDR3 protein is one row after TCRdb ran MiXCR on the PCR reads. The sample carries some 290,000 distinct CDR3 sequences, 9.9% recorded once. CDR3 length: 12 amino acids. The V end lost 0 bases, the J end lost 6 bases, and 9 bases lay between the germline ends. Germline CDR1 reads DFQATT; CDR2 reads SNEGSKA (reference sequence). J is TRBJ2-7 and V is TRBV20-1; D is perhaps TRBD1 (5 bases). This sequence originates from a human donor who donated a stem cell graft to a child with SCID. The specimen comprised PBMCs from the stem cell graft donor, sampled from the stem cell graft. The chain's CDR3 is CSAREAGLEQYF. The CDR3 coding sequence is TGCAGTGCTAGAGAGGCAGGGCTCGAGCAGTACTTC.